Below are 26 T cell receptor beta chains sequenced from a single sample in a study of T cell responses to AZD1222 COVID-19 vaccine. TCRdb's table, derived via immunoSEQ multiplex PCR, lists solely in-frame clones and lacks some. The data contain about 140,000 clones, about nine tenths of them singletons. The sequencing here drew on peripheral blood, taken 28 days after the second AZD1222 dose. These receptors were taken from an adult who received the AZD1222 COVID-19 vaccine.

DNA of the CDR3: TGCGCCAGCAGTGTCTGGGAGGAGTCTGGAAACACCATATATTTT. Translating gives CASSVWEESGNTIYF. The chain employs TRBV10-2 and TRBJ1-3; the D is unclear. The CDR3 length is 15 residues. Trimming pared 4 bases from V and 1 base from J, leaving 11 bases between. Germline CDR1 WSHSY, CDR2 SAAADI.

The table lists this clone with a count of one. The V gene is TRBV7-2, the J gene TRBJ1-2; possible D gene TRBD1, 6 bases. The CDR3 extends over 13 amino acids. Trimming removed 2 bases at V and 4 bases at J, with 8 bases between. Germline lookup yields CDR1 SGHTA and CDR2 FQGNSA. The CDR3, as DNA: TGTGCCAGCAGCTTAACAGGGACCTATGGCTACACCTTC. This translates into CASSLTGTYGYTF.

The chain couples TRBV18 to TRBJ2-2; 8 bases are shared with TRBD1. Germline V gene data show CDR1 as KGHSH and CDR2 as LQKENI. CDR3 size: 17 residues. V trimming: 2 bases; J trimming: 8 bases; junction bases outside the gene matches: 13. The CDR3 reads CASSPVGRGPGPGELFF. CDR3 in DNA: TGTGCCAGCTCACCAGTGGGCAGGGGGCCTGGACCAGGGGAGCTGTTTTTT.

The chain employs TRBV12-5 and TRBJ1-6; TRBD1 might be the D (6 bases). Germline V gene lookup returns CDR1 LGHNT and CDR2 FRNRAP. Trimming took off 2 bases at V and 3 bases at J, with 14 bases between the two ends. This CDR3 is built from 17 residues. The CDR3 bases are TGTGCTAGTGGTTTGCCAAGGACAGAGGTCTATAATTCACCCCTCCACTTT. It encodes CASGLPRTEVYNSPLHF.

The gene calls are TRBV11-3 and TRBJ2-7, with D unclear. Germline V gene lookup returns CDR1 SGHNT and CDR2 YENEEA. Trimming left V 4 bases short and J 0 bases short, with 4 bases between. This CDR3 is 12 amino acids long. Written as DNA, the CDR3 is TGTGCCAGCAGCTCGAGCTCCTACGAGCAGTACTTC. The encoded protein is CASSSSSYEQYF.

The rearrangement uses TRBV5-1 and TRBJ1-1; D gene unclear. The V gene lost 4 bases and the J gene lost 1 base, with 11 bases spanning the gap. CDR3 size: 14 residues. The germline V gene encodes CDR1 SGHRS and CDR2 YFSETQ. The CDR3 region has the DNA TGCGCCAGCAGCCAGCTGGACGGGAACACTGAAGCTTTCTTT. This codes for CASSQLDGNTEAFF.

This chain uses TRBV6-5 with TRBJ1-1; 9 bases are a match to TRBD1. The V segment lost 5 bases and the J segment 4 bases; nucleotides outside the gene matches: 8. Germline assignment: CDR1 MNHEY and CDR2 SVGAGI. The CDR3 runs to 15 residues. This chain's CDR3 is CASSTTGGVITEAFF. The CDR3 region has the DNA TGTGCCAGCAGTACAACAGGGGGCGTAATCACTGAAGCTTTCTTT.

The chain has TRBV27 and TRBJ2-3; the D is unclear. CDR1 and CDR2 (germline): MNHEY, SMNVEV (reference sequence). The CDR3 length is 15 residues. With 5 bases removed from V and 5 bases from J, the gap between germline ends came to 17 bases. DNA of the CDR3: TGTGCCAGCAGTCCCGGGTCCTTCGGCGTAGATACGCAGTATTTT. Protein sequence: CASSPGSFGVDTQYF.

The chain uses TRBV4-3 and TRBJ2-5; either TRBD1 or TRBD2 may supply D (5 bases each). Germline V gene data show CDR1 as LGHNA and CDR2 as YSLEER. The CDR3 length is 16 residues. V gave up 4 bases and J gave up 2 bases, with 17 bases separating them. CDR3 loop: CASSPRGEGRQETQYF. CDR3 in DNA: TGCGCCAGCAGCCCCCGTGGAGAGGGACGACAAGAGACCCAGTACTTC.

The chain couples TRBV5-1 to TRBJ2-6, with TRBD1 matching over 11 bases. V lost 1 base, J lost 4 bases, and 7 bases stayed unmatched. There are 18 residues in the CDR3. Germline CDR1 SGHRS, CDR2 YFSETQ. In DNA, the CDR3 is TGCGCCAGCAGCTTGAATGGACAGGGGGCGTTAGGGGCCAACGTCCTGACTTTC. Encoded protein: CASSLNGQGALGANVLTF.

This chain joins TRBV29-1 and TRBJ2-2; D is ambiguous. CDR3 size: 12 residues. The germline V gene encodes CDR1 SQVTM and CDR2 ANQGSEA. With 4 bases removed from V and 5 bases from J, the gap between germline ends came to 8 bases. CDR3 nucleotides: TGCAGCGTTGGGCTGGAAACCGGGGAGCTGTTTTTT. This encodes CSVGLETGELFF.

The J gene is TRBJ2-7, the V gene TRBV25-1; D might be TRBD2 (6 bases). Trimming took off 5 bases at V and 3 bases at J, with 14 bases between the two ends. The CDR3 covers 14 residues. From germline, CDR1 is MGHDK and CDR2 SYGVNS. DNA for the CDR3: TGTGCCAGCAGTTGGGGGACTGGGGTCTACGAGCAGTACTTC. Translation: CASSWGTGVYEQYF.

This chain connects TRBV7-9 to TRBJ2-3, with 10 bases aligning to TRBD2. Germline values: CDR1 SEHNR, CDR2 FQNEAQ (reference sequence). The V segment lost 1 base and the J segment 2 bases; nucleotides outside the gene matches: 6. The CDR3 consists of 17 residues. The CDR3 DNA sequence: TGTGCCAGCAGCTTAGGAGTTCTAGCGGGGGACACAGATACGCAGTATTTT. Protein sequence: CASSLGVLAGDTDTQYF.

The V call is TRBV5-8, the J call TRBJ1-6; 7 nucleotides line up with TRBD1. The CDR3 runs to 20 residues. CDR1 is SGHTS, CDR2 YDEGEE, per germline. V lost 9 bases, J lost 2 bases, and 23 bases stayed unmatched. CDR3 in DNA: TGTGCCACCGCACCTGTGACCCCAGACAGGGAGGTCCCCTATAATTCACCCCTCCACTTT. Amino acid sequence: CATAPVTPDREVPYNSPLHF.

The chain has TRBV19 and TRBJ2-7, with 7 nucleotides matching TRBD2. This CDR3 is 16 amino acids long. Germline trimming cut 5 bases from V and 3 bases from J; bases unmatched to any gene: 13. Germline V gene sequence: CDR1 LNHDA, CDR2 SQIVND (reference sequence). For the CDR3, the DNA is TGTGCCAGTAGTCCGGTAGGGGCGGGAGTAGTCTACGAGCAGTACTTC. Its protein product is CASSPVGAGVVYEQYF.

The chain combines TRBV11-2 with TRBJ1-5; D uncertain. The V gene lost 2 bases and the J gene lost 6 bases, with 11 bases spanning the gap. Germline CDR1 reads SGHAT; CDR2 reads FQNNGV. CDR3 size: 14 residues. CDR3 region: CASSLLGWGQPQHF. CDR3 nucleotides: TGTGCCAGCAGCTTATTAGGGTGGGGTCAGCCCCAGCATTTT.

The chain is built from TRBV7-8 and TRBJ2-7; 14 nucleotides match TRBD2. CDR1 and CDR2 (germline): SGHVS, FQNEAQ. Losses at the gene ends were 4 bases for V and 3 bases for J; bases not matched to a gene: 5. CDR3 size: 16 residues. CDR3 region: CASSSGTSGRIYEQYF. CDR3 nucleotide sequence: TGTGCCAGCAGCTCCGGGACTAGCGGGAGAATCTACGAGCAGTACTTC.

This chain connects TRBV13 to TRBJ2-7; 7 bases map to TRBD1. The germline V gene has CDR1 PRHDT and CDR2 FYEKMQ (reference sequence). This CDR3 region has 15 residues. V trimming: 6 bases; J trimming: 0 bases; junction bases outside the gene matches: 8. The CDR3 loop is CASRETGDLSYEQYF. In DNA form, the CDR3 reads TGTGCCAGCAGGGAAACAGGGGATCTCTCCTACGAGCAGTACTTC.

This clone occurred once. This rearrangement joins TRBV5-1 to TRBJ2-2; 10 nucleotides line up with TRBD2. Germline V gives CDR1 SGHRS, CDR2 YFSETQ. This CDR3 spans 18 amino acids. The V segment lost 4 bases and the J segment 4 bases; nucleotides outside the gene matches: 13. In DNA, the CDR3 is TGCGCCAGCAGCCCACGACCGGGACTAGCGAGCGGCACCGGGGAGCTGTTTTTT. It translates to CASSPRPGLASGTGELFF.

The chain combines TRBV3-1 (or the pseudogene TRBV3-2) with TRBJ1-3; possible D gene TRBD1, 6 bases. V was trimmed by 4 bases and J by 3 bases, leaving 13 bases between them. The CDR3 spans 15 residues. The germline V gene encodes CDR1 LGHDT and CDR2 YNNKEL (reference sequence). CDR3 sequence reads: CASSPSGQIGNTIYF. The CDR3 DNA reads TGTGCCAGCAGCCCCTCCGGACAGATTGGAAACACCATATATTTT.

The V and J genes are TRBV27 and TRBJ1-6; weak D call: TRBD1 (6 bases). Germline CDR1 reads MNHEY; CDR2 reads SMNVEV (reference sequence). This CDR3 spans 16 amino acids. The ends were cut back, 2 bases at V and 9 bases at J, with 17 bases in the middle. This CDR3 reads CASSLLQQGSGSPLHF. The CDR3 DNA sequence: TGTGCCAGCAGTTTACTCCAACAGGGCTCGGGTTCACCCCTCCACTTT.

This clone showed up just once. The DNA of the CDR3 is TGCGCCAGCAGCCAAGAGGGCTTGGGCCCATACTACGAGCAGTACTTC. It specifies CASSQEGLGPYYEQYF. This sequence joins TRBV4-1 and TRBJ2-7; no firm D call. V was cut by 0 bases and J by 3 bases, with 15 bases left in between. Germline V lookup: CDR1 MGHRA, CDR2 YSYEKL. This CDR3 spans 16 amino acids.

The chain joins TRBV6-6 to TRBJ1-2, with 9 bases identical to TRBD1. The CDR3 has 18 residues. CDR1 is MNHNY and CDR2 is SVGAGI in the germline V gene (reference sequence). With V trimmed by 5 bases and J by 0 bases, 13 bases remained unmatched. CDR3: CASSPTDRGLLTNYGYTF. CDR3 sequence (DNA): TGTGCCAGCAGTCCCACGGACAGGGGACTACTAACTAACTATGGCTACACCTTC.

The chain joins TRBV29-1 to TRBJ2-5; D is tentatively TRBD1 or TRBD2 (5 bases each). The CDR3 has 16 amino acids. Germline CDR1 SQVTM, CDR2 ANQGSEA. Trimming took 1 base from V and 6 from J, leaving 21 bases between them. The CDR3 spells CSVEGALWGPQQTQYF. CDR3 bases: TGCAGCGTTGAAGGGGCGCTGTGGGGACCTCAACAGACCCAGTACTTC.

V gene TRBV5-6 combines with J gene TRBJ2-5; TRBD1 agrees at 11 bases. Per germline, CDR1 SGHDT and CDR2 YYEEEE. With V trimmed by 4 bases and J by 1 base, 3 bases remained unmatched. The CDR3 covers 15 residues. The DNA of the CDR3 is TGTGCCAGCAGCACCGGGACAGGGGGCCAAGAGACCCAGTACTTC. Protein: CASSTGTGGQETQYF. Filled out from reference TRBV5-6 and TRBJ2-5, the complete variable domain reads DAGVTQSPTHLIKTRGQQVTLRCSPKSGHDTVSWYQQALGQGPQFIFQYYEEEERQRGNFPDRFSGHQFPNYSSELNVNALLLGDSALYLCASSTGTGGQETQYFGPGTRLLVL.

The rearrangement links TRBV24-1 to TRBJ2-1; 7 bases align to TRBD2. CDR3 length equals 17 residues. CDR1 is KGHDR, CDR2 SFDVKD, per germline. V shed 0 bases and J 8 bases; nucleotides not matched to a gene: 12. CDR3 region: CATSDLQGGRPVDEQFF. In nucleotides, the CDR3 is TGTGCCACCAGTGATTTGCAGGGCGGGAGACCGGTTGATGAGCAGTTCTTC.